This T cell receptor (beta chain) originates from a study of identical twins listed by TCRdb under 2016. Describing the broader study: To test whether fetal clonotypes persist, the study used deep sequencing on TCR alpha and beta repertoires from monozygotic twins, unrelated adults of various ages, and cord blood. To rule out contamination, replicate twin experiments were performed at different times with different library preparation protocols. The full study reports these points: Compared with coincidental sharing between unrelated individuals, out-of-frame TCR alpha sequences shared between twins had an excess of sequences with low generation probability. Abundant cord blood beta clonotypes carried fewer insertions; young adult naive repertoires showed a weaker similar trend, while memory repertoires showed none. A weaker excess of twin sharing was found in beta out-of-frame sequences because the signal-to-noise ratio was lowered by fewer shared sequences. Invariant T cells such as MAIT and iNKT could partly confound zero-insertion analyses, though diverse VJ usage argued against this for most clonotypes. Conclusions relied on cross-sectional statistical analysis, since the same donors could not be followed over many years. In monozygotic twins, out-of-frame TCR alpha sharing was systematically underestimated by recombination models, although the models agreed with sharing between unrelated individuals.

The method behind the library was 5' RACE. TCRdb records Illumina HiSeq 2000 as the sequencer. Template switching added a universal primer binding site, and the final cDNA carried a unique molecular identifier that allowed TCR cDNA molecules to be counted accurately. Specific primers in the conserved constant-segment region were used to synthesize first-strand cDNA for TCR alpha and beta chains. To control for contamination, every cDNA library carried two barcodes: a SMART-Mk sample barcode plus Illumina barcodes. TruSeq adapter sequences and Illumina sample barcodes were added in two successive PCR steps. The TCR alpha and beta cDNA libraries were sequenced on the Illumina HiSeq platform using custom primers. The original pipeline was this. MiGEC was used to process raw reads and extract unique molecular identifiers, and MiXCR was used to find CDR3 positions. For each individual, recombination models were inferred using an EM algorithm with the repgenHMM and IGoR tools. Shared clonotypes were analyzed with the tcR package in R, and sharing was normalized by the product of cloneset sizes. To study raw recombination without the effects of thymic and clonal selection, out-of-frame nonproductive sequences were analyzed. TCRdb applied fastp at Q25 and MiXCR to the public reads, then kept only in-frame beta chains. Each entry merges the rows of one CDR3 protein and shows their most common DNA and genes. TCRdb's processing, not the authors' own work, is the source of the V and J calls. The sample table lists more than 400,000 distinct CDR3 sequences, around 15% of them with a count of one. The ten largest account for roughly 0.43% of the sample.

V is clipped by 8 bases and J by 5 bases, and the sequence between their germline boundaries is 21 bases long. CDR3 length: 16 amino acids, cysteine to phenylalanine. Kept here is only the CDR3 DNA, which spans 48 bases and is read in frame from base 1. A remark on this clonotype: No cognate antigen has been identified for it. No much larger clonotype is one base removed from it; base qualities were not supplied.

Only healthy Caucasian donors were included. The twin cohort consisted of three pairs of female monozygotic twins, all aged about 18 to 29 years. Positive isolation kits from Invitrogen were used to isolate CD4+ and CD8+ T cell populations. This same sample was also part of a study on yellow fever vaccine responses in identical twins. The second study's paper adds: According to the authors, the vaccine-induced T cell response in identical twins seemed to be partly convergent and partly specific to each individual. Focusing on identical twins, the study followed the T cell clones that responded to the vaccine, and did so with precision.

The chain is assembled from TRBV12-3 or TRBV12-4 and TRBJ2-2; the D gene may be TRBD1 or TRBD2, since each aligns over 6 bases. The specimen was CD4+ T cells sorted from blood. The receptor was derived from a woman aged 18-29 years in good health. The nucleotide sequence reads TGTGCCAGCCGACCCCAGGGGACTTTCCAGACCGGGGAGCTGTTTTTT. Translated, it reads CASRPQGTFQTGELFF.